One T cell receptor (beta chain) is described in this entry. In this sample, this clone turned up a few times. The antigen this receptor binds is unknown. No clone much larger than this one lies a single base away; base qualities are absent. The data derive from a study of shared clonotypes between healthy human individuals (TCRdb year 2020). At the level of the whole study: A couple of women and three men aged 18 to 49 years were included in the cohort. To estimate repertoire size and how much clonotypes are shared between individuals, the study performed deep sequencing of blood TCR repertoires from a few healthy adults. For each donor, CD4 naive and CD4 memory were each run on three plates, CD8 naive on two plates, and CD8 memory on one plate. Between about 0.8 and 8.9 billion PBMCs per donor were obtained by leukapheresis. Libraries were prepared and TCR repertoires were sequenced by different laboratories using diverse techniques, in order to increase sequencing depth and limit assay-specific biases.

The CDR3 spans 13 residues, from the cysteine through the phenylalanine. CDR3 DNA is the only sequence kept; it has 39 bases, read in frame from the first base. CDR1 and CDR2, looked up from the germline V gene, are SQVTM and ANQGSEA. Trimming removed 4 bases from V and 3 bases from J, leaving 10 bases between the germline ends. Using the deep immunoSEQ assay, multiplex PCR amplified TCR CDR3 regions from genomic DNA. Genomic DNA extracted from each cell subset was distributed evenly over all wells of several immunoSEQ 96-well plates, and each plate served as one replicate. Each replicate PCR for sorted subsets received approximately 200 ng genomic DNA, equal to about 30,000 T cell genomes. Purified libraries were measured with a Qubit 3.0 fluorometer, size-checked on a Bioanalyzer 2100, and measured again with the KAPA Library Quantification kit. A separate single-read 150-cycle Illumina NextSeq 550 flow cell was used to sequence each immunoSEQ 96-well plate. Under the source paper's analysis protocol: Because the immunoSEQ output included only junctional sequences and no quality scores, the filtering could not be the same as the filtering used for full-length reads. To assign V/J genes and CDR3, sequences were annotated using PyIR, a Python wrapper for IgBLAST v1.9, with IMGT germline references. Any read was removed if the V/J assignment was weak (E-value above 1e-6), the CDR3 was missing, or the read contained stop codons, out-of-frame junctions, or ambiguous translated residues. V3J clonotypes were defined as sequences sharing an identical inferred V gene, J gene, and CDR3 amino acid sequence. To compute the percentage overlap between repertoires, the number of shared unique clonotypes was divided by the size of the smaller repertoire. Three approaches were used to assess repertoire richness: RTK rarefaction, the Chao1 estimator, and Recon v2.1 estimates of unobserved clonotypes. OLGA was used to compute generation probabilities for all TCRbeta clonotypes that the gDNA method yielded from a few donors. TCRdb took this table from immuneACCESS and kept in-frame rearrangements with V and J called. Such tables lack part of the clones; where checked against another copy, unresolved V genes explain under half of the gap, and the rest is unexplained. The V and J calls and clone size come from that table; D and trimming were worked out from the DNA. Across this sample there are some 2,400,000 clones, with roughly 95% seen only once. In total, the top ten clones hold less than 0.15% of the sample.

Study-wide findings and limitations: The genetic and exposure-history diversity represented was limited by the small number of donors. Sampling was restricted to blood, and TCR repertoires in tissues likely differ from the TCR repertoires found in blood. Larger estimated clonotype richness was generally found for naive subsets than for memory subsets. Around 5% of naive CD4, 3.5% of naive CD8, approximately 2% of memory CD4, and approximately 0.39% of memory CD8 clonotypes were shared across several donors. Pairwise subsampling indicated that sequencing depth was expected to affect the degree of clonotype sharing among donors. Even with the large sequencing depth, rarefaction of the sorted-subset datasets indicated that sequencing was incomplete. Compared with non-shared clonotypes, clonotypes shared by all four sorted-subset donors had higher generation probabilities.

The donors were healthy, HIV-negative adults with no recently reported acute infections or vaccinations. Only Caucasian adults living in Nashville, Tennessee, USA were represented among the donors. CD4+ T cells were enriched through magnetic negative selection, after which naive cells were positively selected on CD45RA and the remaining negative fraction served as the memory subset. Blood was obtained by leukapheresis, after which PBMCs were separated by Ficoll-Histopaque density gradient centrifugation and cryopreserved in liquid nitrogen vapor phase. Analytical flow cytometry was used to check the purity and quantity of every magnetically sorted T cell population. Each sorted fraction had its genomic DNA isolated and then quantified by UV absorbance on a Nanodrop 2000c.

The sequence is built from TRBV29-1 and TRBJ2-4, with TRBD1 tentatively as D gene (6 bases match). Material: naive CD4+ T cells sorted from blood. Per the publication, the cell subset or site label means: CD45RA+ positively selected. The TCR originated in a man aged 18 to 30 in good health. The CDR3 region has the sequence CSVAEGGKNIQYF. Read as DNA, the sequence is TGCAGCGTTGCGGAAGGGGGCAAAAACATTCAGTACTTC.